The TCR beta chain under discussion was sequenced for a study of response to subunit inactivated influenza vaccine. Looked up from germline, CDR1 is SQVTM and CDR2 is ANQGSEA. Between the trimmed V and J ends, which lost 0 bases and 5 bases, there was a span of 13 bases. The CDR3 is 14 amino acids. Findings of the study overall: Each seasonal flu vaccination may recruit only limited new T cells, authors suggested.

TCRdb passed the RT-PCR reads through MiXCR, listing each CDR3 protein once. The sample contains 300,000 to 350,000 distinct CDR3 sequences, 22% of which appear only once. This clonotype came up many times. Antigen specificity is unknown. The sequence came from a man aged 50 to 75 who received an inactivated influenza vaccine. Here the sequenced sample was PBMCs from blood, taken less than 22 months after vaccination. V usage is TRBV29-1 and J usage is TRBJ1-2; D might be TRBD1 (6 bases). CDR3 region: CSVEDWGAGYGYTF. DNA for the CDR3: TGCAGCGTTGAAGATTGGGGGGCTGGGTATGGCTACACCTTC.